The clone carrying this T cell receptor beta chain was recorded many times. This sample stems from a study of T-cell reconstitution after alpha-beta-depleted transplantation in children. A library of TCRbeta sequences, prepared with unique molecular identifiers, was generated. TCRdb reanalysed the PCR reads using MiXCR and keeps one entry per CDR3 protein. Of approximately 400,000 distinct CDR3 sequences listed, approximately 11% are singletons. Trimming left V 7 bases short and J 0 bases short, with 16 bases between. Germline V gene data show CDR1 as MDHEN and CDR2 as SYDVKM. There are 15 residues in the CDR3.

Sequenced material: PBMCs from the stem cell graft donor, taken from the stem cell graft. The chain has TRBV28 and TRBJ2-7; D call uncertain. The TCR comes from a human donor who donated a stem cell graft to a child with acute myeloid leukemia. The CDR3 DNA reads TGTGCCAGCATTCCTCCGGGTTTCGACTCCTACGAGCAGTACTTC. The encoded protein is CASIPPGFDSYEQYF.